This is a list of T cell receptor beta chains from one sample in a study of blood T cells in healthy people across ages. TCRdb reprocessed the 5' RACE reads with MiXCR, giving one entry per CDR3 protein. Of about 640,000 distinct CDR3 sequences listed, under 70% are singletons. Sequencing input: blood. These receptors all stem from a man in his 60s in good health. CDR3s include the opening cysteine and the closing phenylalanine or tryptophan. Each record gives: D gene, J gene, clone size, V gene, CDR3 DNA, CDR3 protein. The D gene is left open where the match is weak. Rows may omit the clone size; those that give it use once, few, many or a size class.

NA TRBJ2-5 few TRBV12-3/TRBV12-4 TGTGCCAGCAGTTTGCCACAGGGCCTACAAGAGACCCAGTACTTC CASSLPQGLQETQYF
TRBD1 TRBJ2-4 few TRBV7-2 TGTGCCAGCAGCCAAGACAGGGGGCAGCCCATTCAGTACTTC CASSQDRGQPIQYF
NA TRBJ1-1 NA TRBV25-1 TGTGCCAGCAGTGCCTTTAACACTGAAGCTTTCTTT CASSAFNTEAFF
NA TRBJ2-1 once TRBV3-1 TGTGCCAGCAGCCCTCAGGGGGGGGCCTGTTGGCAGTTCTTC CASSPQGGACWQFF
NA TRBJ1-5 NA TRBV20-1 TGCAGTGCTGACAGAGACGGGTTGCCCCAGCATTTT CSADRDGLPQHF
NA TRBJ1-2 NA TRBV6-1 TGTGCCAGCAGTGAAGCATTGGCGGTGGTGGGCTACACCTTC CASSEALAVVGYTF
NA TRBJ2-7 few TRBV7-2 TGTGCCAGCAAAGGTGGCGGGTCCCCGACCTACGAGCAGTACTTC CASKGGGSPTYEQYF
NA TRBJ2-1 NA TRBV5-1 TGCGCCAGCAGGCGGCAGTCCTACAATGAGCAGTTCTTC CASRRQSYNEQFF
NA TRBJ1-2 NA TRBV13 TGTGCCAGCAGCTCTTCGTTCACAGGGAACTATGGCTACACCTTC CASSSSFTGNYGYTF
NA TRBJ1-1 NA TRBV5-8 TGTGCCAGCAGCTTTAACAAGAACACTGAAGCTTTCTTT CASSFNKNTEAFF
TRBD1 TRBJ2-7 NA TRBV20-1 TGCAGTGCAGAGGACAGGGCAGGCTCCTACGAGCAGTACTTC CSAEDRAGSYEQYF
NA TRBJ1-1 NA TRBV5-1 TGCGCCAGCAGCTTGGAGCTGGGGAACACTGAAGCTTTCTTT CASSLELGNTEAFF
NA TRBJ2-5 few TRBV9 TGTGCCAGCAGCGTAAGTCCAGGCTCCCAGATAGAGACCCAGTACTTC CASSVSPGSQIETQYF
NA TRBJ2-3 few TRBV5-6 TGTGCCAGCAGCCCCGATGCAGATACGCAGTATTTT CASSPDADTQYF
TRBD1 TRBJ1-4 NA TRBV6-5 TGTGCCAGCAGGGCGTCGGGACAGATTAATGAAAAACTGTTTTTT CASRASGQINEKLFF
NA TRBJ2-1 NA TRBV29-1 TGCAGCGTTGACCTAGCGTCTAGCTCCTACAATGAGCAGTTCTTC CSVDLASSSYNEQFF
NA TRBJ1-2 NA TRBV12-3/TRBV12-4 TGTGCCAGCAGGCTACAGGGACGCGGCTACACCTTC CASRLQGRGYTF
NA TRBJ1-2 NA TRBV29-1 TGCAGCGTTACCGACAGCGGAGTTAACTATGGCTACACCTTC CSVTDSGVNYGYTF
NA TRBJ2-5 NA TRBV7-3 TGTGCCAGCAGCTTCCGTCCTCAAGAGACCCAGTACTTC CASSFRPQETQYF
NA TRBJ2-3 NA TRBV12-3/TRBV12-4 TGTGCCAGCAGTTTAGGACCGGGACTCGACACAGATACGCAGTATTTT CASSLGPGLDTDTQYF
NA TRBJ1-4 NA TRBV29-1 TGCAGCGCGGCGGCAGGCCCAAATGAAAAACTGTTTTTT CSAAAGPNEKLFF
NA TRBJ2-1 NA TRBV21-1 TGTGCCAGCAGCCCCCGAGGGTCGGGTGGCAATGAGCAGTTCTTC CASSPRGSGGNEQFF